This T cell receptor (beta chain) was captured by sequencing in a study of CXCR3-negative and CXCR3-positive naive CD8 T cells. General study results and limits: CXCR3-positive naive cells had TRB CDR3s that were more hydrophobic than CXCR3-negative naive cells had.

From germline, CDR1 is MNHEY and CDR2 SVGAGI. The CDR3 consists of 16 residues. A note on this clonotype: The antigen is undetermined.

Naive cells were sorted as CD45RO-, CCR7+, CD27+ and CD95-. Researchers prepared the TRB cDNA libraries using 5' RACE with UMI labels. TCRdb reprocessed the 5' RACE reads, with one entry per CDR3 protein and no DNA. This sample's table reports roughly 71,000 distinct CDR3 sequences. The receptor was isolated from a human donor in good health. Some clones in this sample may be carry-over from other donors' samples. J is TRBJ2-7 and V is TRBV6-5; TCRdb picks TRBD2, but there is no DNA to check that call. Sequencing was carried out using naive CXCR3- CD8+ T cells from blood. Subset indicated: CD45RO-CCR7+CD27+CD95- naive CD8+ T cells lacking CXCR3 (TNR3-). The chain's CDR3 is CASAPSWGSGVYEQYF.